This TCR beta chain was recovered during a study of blood T cells in healthy people across ages. Study-level information: About one barcoded TCR beta cDNA was captured per two T cells. The study's findings and limits: A roughly linear fall in TCR beta diversity per million T cells was seen with increasing age.

This clonotype was observed a handful of times. What it recognizes is unknown. V shed 2 bases and J shed 3 bases, with 11 bases lying between them. There are 15 residues in the CDR3. The germline V gene has CDR1 MNHNY and CDR2 SVGAGI (reference sequence). A second 7 to 11 cycle PCR used barcoded and J-beta primers. All samples yielded 3 million or more CDR3-containing paired-end reads. TCRdb reprocessed the 5' RACE reads with MiXCR, giving one entry per CDR3 protein. The table has 1.5 million to 2 million distinct CDR3 sequences, less than 50% seen once. The individuals who served as donors were healthy Caucasians living in Russia, aged about 6 to 100.

The chain uses TRBV6-6 and TRBJ1-5, with D maybe TRBD1 (5 bases). Sequencing used blood. This sequence was found in a woman aged 40 to 55 in good health. The CDR3 protein is CASSYAGGDNQPQHF. The DNA for the CDR3 is TGTGCCAGCAGTTACGCCGGGGGTGACAATCAGCCCCAGCATTTT.